The entry below describes one TCR beta chain. The antigen is not known. A second PCR, run for about 7 to 11 cycles, used a sample-barcoded 5' primer plus a J-beta primer mix. The authors tagged each cDNA molecule using a template-switch adaptor with 12 random nucleotides. TCRdb analysed the 5' RACE reads with MiXCR anew, one entry per CDR3 protein. The sample has 1.5 million to 1.9 million distinct CDR3 sequences; less than 45% are singletons. The source of the sample is a study of blood T cells in healthy people across ages. Study-wide results and limits: Estimated diversity, derived from one million T cells, was regarded as an underestimate.

This TCR came from a woman younger than 35 in good health. The sequenced material came from blood.

This chain's CDR3 is CASSQEVARRSTDTQYF. In nucleotides, the CDR3 is TGTGCCAGCAGCCAAGAGGTAGCGCGGCGTAGCACAGATACGCAGTATTTT. The chain recombines TRBV3-1 with TRBJ2-3; D might be TRBD2 (5 bases). The CDR3 loop spans 17 amino acids. CDR1 and CDR2 from the germline V gene are LGHDT and YNNKEL (reference sequence). V was trimmed by 0 bases and J by 0 bases, leaving 13 bases between them.